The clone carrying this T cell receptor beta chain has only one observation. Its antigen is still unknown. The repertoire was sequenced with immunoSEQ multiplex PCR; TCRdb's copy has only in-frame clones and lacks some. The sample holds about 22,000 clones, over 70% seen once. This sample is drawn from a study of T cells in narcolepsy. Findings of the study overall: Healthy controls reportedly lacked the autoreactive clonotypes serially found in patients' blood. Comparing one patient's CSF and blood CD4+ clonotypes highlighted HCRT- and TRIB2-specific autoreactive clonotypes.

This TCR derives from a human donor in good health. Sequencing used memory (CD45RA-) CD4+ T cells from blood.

In DNA form, the CDR3 reads TGTGCCAGCTCAGGCAGGGGAGATGAAGCTTTCTTT. Encoded protein: CASSGRGDEAFF. The gene calls are TRBV18 and TRBJ1-1; a weak D match, TRBD1 (6 bases). Germline V gene lookup returns CDR1 KGHSH and CDR2 LQKENI. The ends were cut back, 5 bases at V and 7 bases at J, with 11 bases in the middle. This CDR3 region has 12 residues.